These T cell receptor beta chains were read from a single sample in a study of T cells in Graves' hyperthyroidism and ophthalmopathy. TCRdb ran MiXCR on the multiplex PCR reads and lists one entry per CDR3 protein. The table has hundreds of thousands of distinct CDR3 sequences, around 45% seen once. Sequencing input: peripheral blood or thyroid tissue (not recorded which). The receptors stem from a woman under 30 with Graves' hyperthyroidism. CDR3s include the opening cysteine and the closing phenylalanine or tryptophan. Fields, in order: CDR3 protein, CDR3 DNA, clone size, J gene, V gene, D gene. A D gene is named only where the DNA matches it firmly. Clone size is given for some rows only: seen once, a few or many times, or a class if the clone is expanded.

CDR3aa: CASSIWTGENQPQHF; CDR3nt: TGTGCCAGTAGTATTTGGACAGGCGAGAATCAGCCCCAGCATTTT; abundance: few; j_gene: TRBJ1-5; v_gene: TRBV19; d_gene: TRBD1
CDR3aa: CASSESGTAWWNSPLHF; CDR3nt: TGTGCCAGCAGCGAATCCGGGACAGCGTGGTGGAATTCACCCCTCCACTTT; abundance: .; j_gene: TRBJ1-6; v_gene: TRBV9; d_gene: TRBD1
CDR3aa: CASSVGSGGNTEAFF; CDR3nt: TGTGCCAGCAGCGTAGGGTCCGGTGGGAACACTGAAGCTTTCTTT; abundance: few; j_gene: TRBJ1-1; v_gene: TRBV9; d_gene: .
CDR3aa: CSAGDSSGDTEAFF; CDR3nt: TGCAGTGCGGGGGACAGCTCGGGGGACACTGAAGCTTTCTTT; abundance: few; j_gene: TRBJ1-1; v_gene: TRBV20-1; d_gene: TRBD1
CDR3aa: CSVVFGGSGYGYTF; CDR3nt: TGCAGCGTTGTGTTCGGCGGGTCGGGGTATGGCTACACCTTC; abundance: medium-sized; j_gene: TRBJ1-2; v_gene: TRBV29-1; d_gene: .
CDR3aa: CASSAEDRNIRNQETQYF; CDR3nt: TGTGCCAGCAGTGCTGAGGACAGAAACATCCGCAACCAAGAGACCCAGTACTTC; abundance: .; j_gene: TRBJ2-5; v_gene: TRBV7-9; d_gene: .
CDR3aa: CATSGTGEPYEQYF; CDR3nt: TGTGCCACCAGTGGGACAGGCGAGCCCTACGAGCAGTACTTC; abundance: .; j_gene: TRBJ2-7; v_gene: TRBV24-1; d_gene: TRBD1
CDR3aa: CASSVGDRGKGAFF; CDR3nt: TGTGCCAGCAGCGTAGGGGACAGGGGCAAAGGAGCTTTCTTT; abundance: .; j_gene: TRBJ1-1; v_gene: TRBV9; d_gene: TRBD1
CDR3aa: CSARPWGRNYEQYF; CDR3nt: TGCAGTGCTAGACCCTGGGGTAGGAACTACGAGCAGTACTTC; abundance: .; j_gene: TRBJ2-7; v_gene: TRBV20-1; d_gene: .
CDR3aa: CASSNGWGNQPQHF; CDR3nt: TGTGCCAGCTCTAACGGCTGGGGCAATCAGCCCCAGCATTTT; abundance: once; j_gene: TRBJ1-5; v_gene: TRBV24-1; d_gene: .
CDR3aa: CASSREGQENEKLFF; CDR3nt: TGTGCCAGCTCCCGAGAGGGACAGGAGAATGAAAAACTGTTTTTT; abundance: .; j_gene: TRBJ1-4; v_gene: TRBV2; d_gene: TRBD1
CDR3aa: CASSQDTLGGTEAFF; CDR3nt: TGCGCCAGCAGCCAAGATACCCTCGGAGGGACTGAAGCTTTCTTT; abundance: few; j_gene: TRBJ1-1; v_gene: TRBV7-8; d_gene: .
CDR3aa: CATSRDPTGGDEQYF; CDR3nt: TGTGCCACCAGCAGAGATCCGACAGGGGGCGACGAGCAGTACTTC; abundance: many; j_gene: TRBJ2-7; v_gene: TRBV15; d_gene: TRBD1
CDR3aa: CATRGTAESDYGYTF; CDR3nt: TGTGCCACCAGAGGGACAGCGGAATCGGACTATGGCTACACCTTC; abundance: many; j_gene: TRBJ1-2; v_gene: TRBV24-1; d_gene: TRBD1
CDR3aa: CATSSPDYGYTF; CDR3nt: TGTGCCACCAGCTCACCGGACTATGGCTACACCTTC; abundance: .; j_gene: TRBJ1-2; v_gene: TRBV24-1; d_gene: .
CDR3aa: CASSLEDGTYEQYF; CDR3nt: TGTGCCAGCAGCTTAGAGGACGGTACCTACGAGCAGTACTTC; abundance: few; j_gene: TRBJ2-7; v_gene: TRBV11-2; d_gene: .
CDR3aa: CASSTGGGVKLFF; CDR3nt: TGTGCCAGCAGTACAGGGGGGGGCGTAAAACTGTTTTTT; abundance: once; j_gene: TRBJ1-4; v_gene: TRBV2; d_gene: TRBD1
CDR3aa: CASSVAPGETQYF; CDR3nt: TGTGCCAGCAGCGTAGCCCCTGGGGAGACCCAGTACTTC; abundance: many; j_gene: TRBJ2-5; v_gene: TRBV9; d_gene: .
CDR3aa: CSASYRPDQPQHF; CDR3nt: TGCAGTGCTAGCTACAGGCCGGATCAGCCCCAGCATTTT; abundance: few; j_gene: TRBJ1-5; v_gene: TRBV20-1; d_gene: .
CDR3aa: CASSSGTAYNSPLHF; CDR3nt: TGTGCCAGCAGTTCGGGGACAGCCTATAATTCACCCCTCCACTTT; abundance: many; j_gene: TRBJ1-6; v_gene: TRBV2; d_gene: TRBD1
CDR3aa: CASSEDLPAESSYEQYF; CDR3nt: TGTGCCAGCAGTGAAGATCTTCCTGCAGAAAGCTCCTACGAGCAGTACTTC; abundance: many; j_gene: TRBJ2-7; v_gene: TRBV2; d_gene: .
CDR3aa: CASSSNRVEENQSQHF; CDR3nt: TGTGCCAGCAGCTCCAACAGGGTAGAGGAGAATCAGTCCCAGCATTTT; abundance: .; j_gene: TRBJ1-5; v_gene: TRBV7-8; d_gene: .
CDR3aa: CSARLTGRQGTQYF; CDR3nt: TGCAGTGCTAGATTAACAGGGCGGCAAGGGACCCAGTACTTC; abundance: .; j_gene: TRBJ2-5; v_gene: TRBV20-1; d_gene: .
CDR3aa: CASSYLGPNTEAFF; CDR3nt: TGTGCCAGCAGTTATTTAGGCCCGAACACTGAAGCTTTCTTT; abundance: .; j_gene: TRBJ1-1; v_gene: TRBV2; d_gene: .
CDR3aa: CATGTSTGNTEAFF; CDR3nt: TGTGCAACCGGGACTTCTACTGGTAACACTGAAGCTTTCTTT; abundance: many; j_gene: TRBJ1-1; v_gene: TRBV24-1; d_gene: .
CDR3aa: CASRSGRVTGELFF; CDR3nt: TGTGCCAGCCGTAGCGGGAGAGTCACCGGGGAGCTGTTTTTT; abundance: .; j_gene: TRBJ2-2; v_gene: TRBV2; d_gene: TRBD2
CDR3aa: CASSAAGGPVETQYF; CDR3nt: TGTGCCAGCAGCGCAGCGGGAGGGCCTGTGGAGACCCAGTACTTC; abundance: .; j_gene: TRBJ2-5; v_gene: TRBV7-3; d_gene: TRBD2
CDR3aa: CASSLTGAAYEQYF; CDR3nt: TGTGCCAGCAGCTTGACAGGGGCTGCCTACGAGCAGTACTTC; abundance: .; j_gene: TRBJ2-7; v_gene: TRBV7-9; d_gene: TRBD1
CDR3aa: CASSPDRGSFPNYGYTF; CDR3nt: TGTGCCAGCAGCCCTGATCGTGGATCTTTCCCTAACTATGGCTACACCTTC; abundance: .; j_gene: TRBJ1-2; v_gene: TRBV7-2; d_gene: .